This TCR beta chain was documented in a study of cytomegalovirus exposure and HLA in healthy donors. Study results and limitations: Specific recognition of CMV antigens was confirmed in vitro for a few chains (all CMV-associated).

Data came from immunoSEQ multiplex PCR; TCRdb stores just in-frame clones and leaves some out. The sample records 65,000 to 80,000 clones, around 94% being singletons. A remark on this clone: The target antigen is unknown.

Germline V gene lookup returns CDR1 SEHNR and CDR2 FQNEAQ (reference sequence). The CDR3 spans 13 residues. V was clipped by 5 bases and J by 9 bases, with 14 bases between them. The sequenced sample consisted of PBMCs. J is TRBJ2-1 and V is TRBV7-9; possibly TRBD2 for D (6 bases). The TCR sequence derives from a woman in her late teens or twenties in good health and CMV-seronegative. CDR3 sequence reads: CASSRPTSSEQFF. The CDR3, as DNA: TGTGCCAGCAGCCGTCCGACTAGTTCTGAGCAGTTCTTC.